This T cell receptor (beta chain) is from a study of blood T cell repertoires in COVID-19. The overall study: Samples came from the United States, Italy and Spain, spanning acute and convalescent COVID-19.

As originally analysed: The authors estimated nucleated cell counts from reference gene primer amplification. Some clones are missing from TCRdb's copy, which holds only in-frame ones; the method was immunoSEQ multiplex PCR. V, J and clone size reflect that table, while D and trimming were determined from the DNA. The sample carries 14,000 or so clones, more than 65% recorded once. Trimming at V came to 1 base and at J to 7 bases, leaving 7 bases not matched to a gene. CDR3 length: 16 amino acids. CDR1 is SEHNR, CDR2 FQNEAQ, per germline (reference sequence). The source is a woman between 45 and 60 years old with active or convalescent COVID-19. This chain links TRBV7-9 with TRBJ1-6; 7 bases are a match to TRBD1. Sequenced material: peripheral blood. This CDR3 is CASSLGQGDLNSPLHF. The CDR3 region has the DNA TGTGCCAGCAGCTTAGGGCAGGGGGACCTCAATTCACCCCTCCACTTT. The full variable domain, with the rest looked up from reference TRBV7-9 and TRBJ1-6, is DTGVSQNPRHKITKRGQNVTFRCDPISEHNRLYWYRQTLGQGPEFLTYFQNEAQLEKSRLLSDRFSAERPKGSFSTLEIQRTEQGDSAMYLCASSLGQGDLNSPLHFGNGTRLTVT.